The rows below give T cell receptor beta chains drawn from one sample of a study of identical twins. TCRdb re-called the 5' RACE reads with MiXCR, one entry per CDR3 protein. This sample has a few hundred thousand distinct CDR3 sequences, with about 10% found just once. What was sequenced was naive T cells sorted from blood. The receptor source for this set is a woman between 50 and 59 years old in good health. Each CDR3 is given with its conserved first and last residue. A D gene is named only where the DNA matches it firmly. Only part of the rows carry a size: once, few, many, or a class if the clone is expanded.

V	size	D	J	length	CDR3	DNA
TRBV20-1	few	TRBD1	TRBJ2-2	14	CSARLRQGSGELFF	TGCAGTGCTAGACTGCGACAGGGGTCCGGGGAGCTGTTTTTT
TRBV18	many	TRBD1	TRBJ1-1	18	CASSPLDRGHRGDTEAFF	TGTGCCAGCTCACCACTGGACAGGGGCCACCGAGGGGACACTGAAGCTTTCTTT
TRBV12-3/TRBV12-4	many	NA	TRBJ2-4	17	CASSRTLGGILKNIQYF	TGTGCCAGCAGTCGAACTCTAGGGGGGATTCTTAAAAACATTCAGTACTTC
TRBV3-1	many	NA	TRBJ2-2	14	CASRRDQTTGELFF	TGTGCCAGCAGACGAGATCAAACCACCGGGGAGCTGTTTTTT
TRBV27	many	NA	TRBJ2-3	12	CASSLLGVTQYF	TGTGCCAGCAGTTTATTGGGGGTTACGCAGTATTTT
TRBV7-9	few	TRBD2	TRBJ2-7	14	CASGPSGSPYEQYF	TGTGCCAGCGGACCTAGCGGGAGCCCCTACGAGCAGTACTTC
TRBV29-1	many	NA	TRBJ2-1	10	CSVETRAQFF	TGCAGCGTTGAAACTCGAGCGCAGTTCTTC
TRBV5-1	many	NA	TRBJ2-6	13	CASSLRVPNVLTF	TGCGCCAGCAGCCTCAGGGTTCCCAACGTCCTGACTTTC
TRBV12-3/TRBV12-4	few	NA	TRBJ2-1	16	CASSPDYLATYNEQFF	TGTGCCAGCAGTCCAGACTATCTCGCGACCTACAATGAGCAGTTCTTC
TRBV5-1	many	NA	TRBJ1-2	14	CASTSLGEDYGYTF	TGCGCCAGCACCTCCTTGGGGGAGGACTATGGCTACACCTTC
TRBV3-1	few	NA	TRBJ2-1	16	CASSQDRQSTYNEQFF	TGTGCCAGCAGCCAAGATAGGCAGTCCACCTACAATGAGCAGTTCTTC
TRBV20-1	few	NA	TRBJ1-2	14	CSARSGDGDYGYTF	TGCAGTGCTAGATCAGGGGATGGGGACTATGGCTACACCTTC
TRBV5-1	NA	TRBD2	TRBJ2-3	15	CASRGTSGGTDTQYF	TGCGCCAGCAGGGGGACTAGCGGGGGCACAGATACGCAGTATTTT
TRBV9	NA	NA	TRBJ2-7	14	CASSVDGASYEQYF	TGTGCCAGCAGCGTAGACGGGGCTTCCTACGAGCAGTACTTC